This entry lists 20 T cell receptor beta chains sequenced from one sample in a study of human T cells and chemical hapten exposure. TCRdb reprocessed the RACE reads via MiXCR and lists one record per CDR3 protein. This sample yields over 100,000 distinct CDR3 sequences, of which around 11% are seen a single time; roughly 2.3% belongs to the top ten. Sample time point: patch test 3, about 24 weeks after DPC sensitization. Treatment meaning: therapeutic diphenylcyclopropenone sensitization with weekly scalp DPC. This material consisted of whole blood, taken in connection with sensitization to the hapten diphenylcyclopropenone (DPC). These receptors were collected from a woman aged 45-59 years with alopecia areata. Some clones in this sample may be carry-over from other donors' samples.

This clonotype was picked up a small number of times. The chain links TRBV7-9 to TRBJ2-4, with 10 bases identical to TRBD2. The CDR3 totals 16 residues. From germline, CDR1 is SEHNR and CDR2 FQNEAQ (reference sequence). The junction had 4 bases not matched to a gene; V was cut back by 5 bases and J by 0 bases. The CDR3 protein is CASSLSGGLAKNIQYF. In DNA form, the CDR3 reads TGTGCCAGCAGCCTTAGCGGGGGGCTAGCCAAAAACATTCAGTACTTC.

The CDR3 is CSAGRLIYNSPLHF. In nucleotides, the CDR3 is TGCAGTGCTGGCCGACTGATTTATAATTCACCCCTCCACTTT. The chain joins TRBV20-1 to TRBJ1-6, with unresolved D. The CDR3 sequence is 14 residues long. Germline assignment: CDR1 DFQATT and CDR2 SNEGSKA (reference sequence). Between the trimmed V and J ends, which lost 5 bases and 4 bases, there was a span of 12 bases.

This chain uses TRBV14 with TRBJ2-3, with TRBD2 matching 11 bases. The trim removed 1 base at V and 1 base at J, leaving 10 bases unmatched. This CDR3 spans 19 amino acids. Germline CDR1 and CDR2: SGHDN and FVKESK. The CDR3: CASSQAPLLAGGCTDTQYF. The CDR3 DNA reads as TGTGCCAGCAGCCAAGCCCCTCTTCTAGCGGGAGGATGCACAGATACGCAGTATTTT.

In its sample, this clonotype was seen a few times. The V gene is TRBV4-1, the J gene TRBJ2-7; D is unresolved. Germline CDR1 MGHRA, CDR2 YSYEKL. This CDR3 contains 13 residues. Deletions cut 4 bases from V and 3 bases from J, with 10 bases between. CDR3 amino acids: CASSLDGVYEQYF. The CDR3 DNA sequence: TGCGCCAGCAGCCTTGACGGAGTCTACGAGCAGTACTTC.

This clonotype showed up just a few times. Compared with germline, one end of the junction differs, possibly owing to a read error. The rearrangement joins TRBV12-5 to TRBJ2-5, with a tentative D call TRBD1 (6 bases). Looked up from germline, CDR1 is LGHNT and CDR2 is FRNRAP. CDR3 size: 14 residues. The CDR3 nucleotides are TGTGCTAGTGGTTTGGCAGGGGACCAGGAGACCCAGTACTTC. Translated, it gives CASGLAGDQETQYF. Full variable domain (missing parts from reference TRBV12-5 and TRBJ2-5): DARVTQTPRHKVTEMGQEVTMRCQPILGHNTVFWYRQTMMQGLELLAYFRNRAPLDDSGMPKDRFSAEMPDATLATLKIQPSEPRDSAVYFCASGLAGDQETQYFGPGTRLLVL.

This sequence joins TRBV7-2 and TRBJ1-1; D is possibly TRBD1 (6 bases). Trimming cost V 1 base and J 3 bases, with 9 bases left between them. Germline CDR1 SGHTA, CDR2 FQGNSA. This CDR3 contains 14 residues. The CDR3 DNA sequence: TGTGCCAGCAGCTTAGATCAGGGGCACACTGAAGCTTTCTTT. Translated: CASSLDQGHTEAFF.

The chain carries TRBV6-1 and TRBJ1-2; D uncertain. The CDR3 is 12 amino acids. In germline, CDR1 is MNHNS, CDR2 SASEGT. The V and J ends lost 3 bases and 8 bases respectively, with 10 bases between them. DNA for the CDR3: TGTGCCAGCAGTGACTGGTTGGGCGGCTACACCTTC. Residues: CASSDWLGGYTF.

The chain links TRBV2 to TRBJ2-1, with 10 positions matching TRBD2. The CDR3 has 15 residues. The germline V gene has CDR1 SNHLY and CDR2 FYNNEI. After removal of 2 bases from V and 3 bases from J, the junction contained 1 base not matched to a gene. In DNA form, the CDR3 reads TGTGCCAGCAGTGAACAGCGGGGGGGCTACAATGAGCAGTTCTTC. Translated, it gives CASSEQRGGYNEQFF.

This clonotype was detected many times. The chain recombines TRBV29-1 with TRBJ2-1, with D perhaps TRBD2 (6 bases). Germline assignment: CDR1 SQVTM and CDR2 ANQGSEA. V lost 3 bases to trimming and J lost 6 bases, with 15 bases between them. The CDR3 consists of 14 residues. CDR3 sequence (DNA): TGCAGCGTTGAGCTAGGGAGGTTTGGCAATGAGCAGTTCTTC. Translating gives CSVELGRFGNEQFF.

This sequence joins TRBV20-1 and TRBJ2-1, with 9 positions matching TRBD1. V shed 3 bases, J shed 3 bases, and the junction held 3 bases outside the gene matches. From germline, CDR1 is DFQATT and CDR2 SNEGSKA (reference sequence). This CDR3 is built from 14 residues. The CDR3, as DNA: TGCAGTGCTAGCTCGGACAGGGGCTACAATGAGCAGTTCTTC. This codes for CSASSDRGYNEQFF.

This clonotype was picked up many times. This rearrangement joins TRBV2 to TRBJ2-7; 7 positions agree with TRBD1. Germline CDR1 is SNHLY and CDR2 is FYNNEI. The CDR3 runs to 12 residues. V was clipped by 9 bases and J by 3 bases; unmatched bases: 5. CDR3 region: CASRDRSYEQYF. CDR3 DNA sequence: TGTGCCAGTCGGGACAGAAGCTACGAGCAGTACTTC.

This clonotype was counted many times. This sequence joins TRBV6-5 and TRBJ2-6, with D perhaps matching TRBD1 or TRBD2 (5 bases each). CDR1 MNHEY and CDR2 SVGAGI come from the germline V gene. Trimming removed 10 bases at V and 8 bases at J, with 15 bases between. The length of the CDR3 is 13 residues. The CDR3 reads CATLGDVTNVLTF. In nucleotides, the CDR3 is TGTGCCACTCTGGGGGACGTAACCAACGTCCTGACTTTC.

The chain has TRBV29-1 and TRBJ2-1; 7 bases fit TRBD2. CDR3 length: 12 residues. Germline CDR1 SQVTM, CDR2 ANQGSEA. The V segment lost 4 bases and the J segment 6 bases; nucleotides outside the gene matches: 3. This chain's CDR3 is CSVGLARNEQFF. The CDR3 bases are TGCAGCGTTGGACTAGCCCGCAATGAGCAGTTCTTC.

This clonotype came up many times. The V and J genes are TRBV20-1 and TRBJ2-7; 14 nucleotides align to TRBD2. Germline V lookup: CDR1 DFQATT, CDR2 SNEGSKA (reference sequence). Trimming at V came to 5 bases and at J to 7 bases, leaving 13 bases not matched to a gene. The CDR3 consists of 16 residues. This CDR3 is CSAPAHGTSGSREQYF. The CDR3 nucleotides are TGCAGTGCTCCCGCCCACGGGACTAGCGGGAGCCGGGAGCAGTACTTC.

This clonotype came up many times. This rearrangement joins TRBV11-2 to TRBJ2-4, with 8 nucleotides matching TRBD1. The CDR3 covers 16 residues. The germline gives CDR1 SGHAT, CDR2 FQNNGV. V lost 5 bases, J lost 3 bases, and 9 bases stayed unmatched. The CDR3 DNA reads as TGTGCCAGCAGCCCGCGGACAGGGACGGGCAAAAACATTCAGTACTTC. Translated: CASSPRTGTGKNIQYF.

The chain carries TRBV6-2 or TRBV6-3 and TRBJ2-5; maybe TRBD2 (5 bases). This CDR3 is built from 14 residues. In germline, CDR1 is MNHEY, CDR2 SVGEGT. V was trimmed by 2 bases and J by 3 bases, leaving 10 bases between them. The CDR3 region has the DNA TGTGCCAGCAGTTACCCAGGACTGGAAGAGACCCAGTACTTC. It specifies CASSYPGLEETQYF.

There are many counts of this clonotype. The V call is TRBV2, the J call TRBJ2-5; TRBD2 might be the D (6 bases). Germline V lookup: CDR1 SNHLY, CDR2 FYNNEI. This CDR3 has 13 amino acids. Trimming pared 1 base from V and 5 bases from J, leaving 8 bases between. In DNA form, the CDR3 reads TGTGCCAGCAGTGAAGGAGGAGGGGAGACCCAGTACTTC. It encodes CASSEGGGETQYF.

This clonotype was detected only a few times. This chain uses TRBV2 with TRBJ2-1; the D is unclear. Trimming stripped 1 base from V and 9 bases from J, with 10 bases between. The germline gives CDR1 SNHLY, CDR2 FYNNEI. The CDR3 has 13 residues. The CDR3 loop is CASSEVGKGEQFF. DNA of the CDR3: TGTGCCAGCAGTGAAGTAGGCAAAGGTGAGCAGTTCTTC.

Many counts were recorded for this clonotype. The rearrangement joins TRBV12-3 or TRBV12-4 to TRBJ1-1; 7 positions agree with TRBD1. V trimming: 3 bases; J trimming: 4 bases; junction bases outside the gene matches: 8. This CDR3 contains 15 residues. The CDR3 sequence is CASSFPLTGATEAFF. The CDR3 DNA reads TGTGCCAGCAGTTTCCCCCTAACAGGGGCCACTGAAGCTTTCTTT.

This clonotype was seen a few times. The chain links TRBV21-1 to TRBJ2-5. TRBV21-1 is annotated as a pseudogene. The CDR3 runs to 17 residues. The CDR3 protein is CASSKKDHTMYQETQYF. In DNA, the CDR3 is TGTGCCAGCAGCAAAAAGGACCACACAATGTACCAAGAGACCCAGTACTTC.